This note documents a single TCR beta chain sequence. The antigen remains unidentified. This sample stems from a study of T-cell reconstitution after alpha-beta-depleted transplantation in children. Germline lookup yields CDR1 SGHTA and CDR2 FQGTGA. With 2 bases clipped from V and 5 bases from J, the junction kept 9 bases outside the gene matches. CDR3 length equals 17 residues. Overall study results and limits: After transplant, high TCRbeta diversity at day 60 in some patients arose from surviving recipient T cells and thymic progenitors. Fresh T-cell production supplied most of the T-cell counts and diversity seen one year after transplant. There were reportedly several hundred expanded graft clones from which alpha-beta T cells came about two months after transplant.

The authors prepared the TCRbeta library with unique molecular identifiers. TCRdb used MiXCR to reprocess the PCR reads, holding one entry per CDR3 protein. The sample shows about 870,000 distinct CDR3 sequences, around 17% of them seen only once. The J gene is TRBJ2-3, the V gene TRBV7-3; 11 bases map to TRBD2. Here the sequenced sample was PBMCs, mostly from graft donor cells, taken 360 days after TCRalphabeta/CD19-depleted stem cell transplant. This clonotype originated in a male patient younger than 18 who had a stem cell transplant for acute lymphoblastic leukemia, so the T cells may come from the graft donor. CDR3 residues: CASSLGLSGRAKDTQYF. The CDR3 DNA reads TGTGCCAGCAGCTTAGGTCTTAGCGGGAGGGCCAAAGATACGCAGTATTTT.